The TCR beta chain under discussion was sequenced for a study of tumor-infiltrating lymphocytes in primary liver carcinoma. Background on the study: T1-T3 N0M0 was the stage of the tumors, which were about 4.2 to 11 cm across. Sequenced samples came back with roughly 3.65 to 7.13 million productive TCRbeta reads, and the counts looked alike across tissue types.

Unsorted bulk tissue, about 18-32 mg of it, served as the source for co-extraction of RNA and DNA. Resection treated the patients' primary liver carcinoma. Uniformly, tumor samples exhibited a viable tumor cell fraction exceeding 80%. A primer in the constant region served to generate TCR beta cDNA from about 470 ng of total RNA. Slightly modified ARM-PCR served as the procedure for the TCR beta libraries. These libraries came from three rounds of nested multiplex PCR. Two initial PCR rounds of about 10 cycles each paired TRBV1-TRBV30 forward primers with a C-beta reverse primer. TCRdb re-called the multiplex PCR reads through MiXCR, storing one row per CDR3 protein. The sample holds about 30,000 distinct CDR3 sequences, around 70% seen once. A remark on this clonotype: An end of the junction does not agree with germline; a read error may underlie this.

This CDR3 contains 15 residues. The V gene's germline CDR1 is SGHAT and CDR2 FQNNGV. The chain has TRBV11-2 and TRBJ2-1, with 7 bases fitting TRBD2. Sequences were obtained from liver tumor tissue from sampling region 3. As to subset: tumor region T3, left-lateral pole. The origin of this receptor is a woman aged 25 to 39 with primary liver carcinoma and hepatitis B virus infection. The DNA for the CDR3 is TGTGCCAGCAACTTAGAGTCTAGCGGACGCAATGAGCAGTTCTTC. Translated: CASNLESSGRNEQFF.